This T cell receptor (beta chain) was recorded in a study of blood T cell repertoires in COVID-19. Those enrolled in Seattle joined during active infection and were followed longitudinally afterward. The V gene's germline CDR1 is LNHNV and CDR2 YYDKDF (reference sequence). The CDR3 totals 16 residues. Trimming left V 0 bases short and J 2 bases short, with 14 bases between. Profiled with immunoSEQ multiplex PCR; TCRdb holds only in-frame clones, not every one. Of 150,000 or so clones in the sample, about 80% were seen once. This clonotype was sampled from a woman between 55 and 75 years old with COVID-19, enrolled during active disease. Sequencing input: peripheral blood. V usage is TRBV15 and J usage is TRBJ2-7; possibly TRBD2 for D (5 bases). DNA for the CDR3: TGTGCCACCAGCAGAGATTTGAGCGGATCGACCTACGAGCAGTACTTC. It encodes CATSRDLSGSTYEQYF.